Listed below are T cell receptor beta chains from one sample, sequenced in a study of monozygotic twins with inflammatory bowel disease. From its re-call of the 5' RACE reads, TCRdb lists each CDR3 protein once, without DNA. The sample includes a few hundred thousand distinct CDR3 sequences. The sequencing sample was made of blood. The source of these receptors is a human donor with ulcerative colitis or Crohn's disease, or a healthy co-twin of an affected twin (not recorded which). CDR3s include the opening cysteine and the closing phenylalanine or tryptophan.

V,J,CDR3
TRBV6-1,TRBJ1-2,CASSRQGSYGYTF
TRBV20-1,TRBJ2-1,CSARAPLDRRYNNEQFF
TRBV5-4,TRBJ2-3,CASSHRLAGGGSTQYF
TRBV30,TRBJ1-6,CATNKNNSPLHF
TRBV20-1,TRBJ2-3,CSARAPIAVRLAGALEYTQYF
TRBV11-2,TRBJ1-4,CASSLPAGPTNEKLFF
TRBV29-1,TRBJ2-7,CSVVRGSSYEQYF
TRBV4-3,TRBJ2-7,CASSQDILSGTSSYEQYF
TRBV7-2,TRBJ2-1,CASSGGGVPSYNEQFF
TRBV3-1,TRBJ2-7,CASSPGTVAYEQYF
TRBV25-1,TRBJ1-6,CASSEWTGGIGSPLHF
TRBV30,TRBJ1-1,CAWSEDMNTEAFF
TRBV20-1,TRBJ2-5,CSARDPRRVETQYF
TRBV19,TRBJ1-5,CASSIIGGEPQHF
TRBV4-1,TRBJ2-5,CASSQAPGLQETQYF
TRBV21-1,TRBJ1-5,CASPSWQRNLYSNQPQHF
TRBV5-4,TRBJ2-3,CASSGWADTQYF
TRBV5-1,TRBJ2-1,CASSWAGTQNNEQFF
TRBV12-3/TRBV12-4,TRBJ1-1,CASSFWLRQHTEAFF
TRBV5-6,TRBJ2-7,CASSLSRWREQYF
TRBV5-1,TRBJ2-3,CASSLEGLAGVVPGTDTQYF
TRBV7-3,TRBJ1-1,CASRRAGGEAFF
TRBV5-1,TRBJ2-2,CASSLISPRGGTGELFF
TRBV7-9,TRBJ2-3,CASSSQLAGAYTQYF
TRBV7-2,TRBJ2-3,CASSLVAGDTDTQYF
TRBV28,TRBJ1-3,CASPRDLSRHTIYF